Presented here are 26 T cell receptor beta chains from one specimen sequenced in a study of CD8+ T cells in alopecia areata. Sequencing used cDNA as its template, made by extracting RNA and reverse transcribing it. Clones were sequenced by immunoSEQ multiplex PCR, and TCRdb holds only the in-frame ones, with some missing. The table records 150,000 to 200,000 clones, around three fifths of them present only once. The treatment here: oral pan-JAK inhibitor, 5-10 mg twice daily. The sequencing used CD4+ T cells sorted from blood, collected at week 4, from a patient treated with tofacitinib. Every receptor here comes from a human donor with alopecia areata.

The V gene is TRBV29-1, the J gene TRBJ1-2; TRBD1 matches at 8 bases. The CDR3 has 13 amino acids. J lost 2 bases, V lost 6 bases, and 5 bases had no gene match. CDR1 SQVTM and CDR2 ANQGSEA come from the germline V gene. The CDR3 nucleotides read TGCAGCGTGATGACAGGGGAAAACTATGGCTACACCTTC. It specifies CSVMTGENYGYTF.

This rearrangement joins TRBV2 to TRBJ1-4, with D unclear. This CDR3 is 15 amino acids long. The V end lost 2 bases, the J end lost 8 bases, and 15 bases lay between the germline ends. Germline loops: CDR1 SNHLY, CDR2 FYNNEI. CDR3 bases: TGTGCCAGCAGTGAATCCCGGCGGGGAGGAGAAAAACTGTTTTTT. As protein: CASSESRRGGEKLFF.

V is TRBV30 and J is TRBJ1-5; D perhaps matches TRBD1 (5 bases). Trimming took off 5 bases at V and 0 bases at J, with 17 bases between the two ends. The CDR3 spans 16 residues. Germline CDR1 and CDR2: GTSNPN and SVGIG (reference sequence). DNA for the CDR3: TGTGCCTGGGCCCGGGTCGGACACCATAGCAATCAGCCCCAGCATTTT. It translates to CAWARVGHHSNQPQHF.

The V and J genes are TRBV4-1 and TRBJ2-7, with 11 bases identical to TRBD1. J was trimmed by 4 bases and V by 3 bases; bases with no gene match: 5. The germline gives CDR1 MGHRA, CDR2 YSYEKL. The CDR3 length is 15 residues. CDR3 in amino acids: CASSQTGQGVYEQYF. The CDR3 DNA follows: TGCGCCAGCAGCCAGACGGGACAGGGGGTGTACGAGCAGTACTTC.

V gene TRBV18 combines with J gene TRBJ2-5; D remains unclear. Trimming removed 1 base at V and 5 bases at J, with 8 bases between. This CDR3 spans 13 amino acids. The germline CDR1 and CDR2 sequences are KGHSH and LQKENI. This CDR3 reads CASSPRTQETQYF. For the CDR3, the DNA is TGTGCCAGCTCACCACGGACCCAGGAGACCCAGTACTTC. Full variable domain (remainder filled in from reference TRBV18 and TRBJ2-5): NAGVMQNPRHLVRRRGQEARLRCSPMKGHSHVYWYRQLPEEGLKFMVYLQKENIIDESGMPKERFSAEFPKEGPSILRIQQVVRGDSAAYFCASSPRTQETQYFGPGTRLLVL.

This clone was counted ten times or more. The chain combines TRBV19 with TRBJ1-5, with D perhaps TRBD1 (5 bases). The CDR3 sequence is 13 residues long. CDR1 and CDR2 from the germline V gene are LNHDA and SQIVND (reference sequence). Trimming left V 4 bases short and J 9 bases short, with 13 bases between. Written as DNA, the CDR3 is TGTGCCAGTAGTACCTCGACAGAATCGCCCCAGCATTTT. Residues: CASSTSTESPQHF.

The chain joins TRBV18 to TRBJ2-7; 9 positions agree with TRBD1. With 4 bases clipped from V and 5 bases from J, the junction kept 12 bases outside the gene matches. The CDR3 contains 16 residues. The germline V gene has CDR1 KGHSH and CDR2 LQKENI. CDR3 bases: TGTGCCAGCTCACTCCGAATGGGGACAGGGTTGAACGAGCAGTACTTC. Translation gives CASSLRMGTGLNEQYF.

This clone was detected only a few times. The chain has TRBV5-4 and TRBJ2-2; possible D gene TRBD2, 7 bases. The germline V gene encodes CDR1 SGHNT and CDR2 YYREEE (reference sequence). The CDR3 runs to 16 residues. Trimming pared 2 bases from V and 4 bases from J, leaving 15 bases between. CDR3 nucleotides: TGTGCCAGCAGCTTAATCGGTCGGGGGGCCACCGGGGAGCTGTTTTTT. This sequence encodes CASSLIGRGATGELFF.

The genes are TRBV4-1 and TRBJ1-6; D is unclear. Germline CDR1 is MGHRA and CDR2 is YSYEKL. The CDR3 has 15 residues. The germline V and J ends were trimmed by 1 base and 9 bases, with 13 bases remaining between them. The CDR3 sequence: CASSQVIGWGSPLHF. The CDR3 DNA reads TGCGCCAGCAGCCAAGTTATAGGGTGGGGTTCACCCCTCCACTTT.

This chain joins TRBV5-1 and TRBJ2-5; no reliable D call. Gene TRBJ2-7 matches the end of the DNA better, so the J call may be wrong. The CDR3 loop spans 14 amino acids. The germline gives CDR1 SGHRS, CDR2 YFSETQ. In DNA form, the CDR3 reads TGCGCCAGCAGCTTGCAGGACGGCTCCTACGAGCAGTACTTC. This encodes CASSLQDGSYEQYF.

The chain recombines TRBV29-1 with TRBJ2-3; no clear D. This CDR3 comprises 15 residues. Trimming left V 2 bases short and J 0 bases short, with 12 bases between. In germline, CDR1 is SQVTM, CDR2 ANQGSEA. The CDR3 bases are TGCAGCGTTGAAAACCGAATTCTTAGCACAGATACGCAGTATTTT. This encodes CSVENRILSTDTQYF.

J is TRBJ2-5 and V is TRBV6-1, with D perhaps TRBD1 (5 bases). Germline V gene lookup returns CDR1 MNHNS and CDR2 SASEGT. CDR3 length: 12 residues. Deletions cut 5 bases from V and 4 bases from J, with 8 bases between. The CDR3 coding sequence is TGTGCCAGCAGTCAGGGATCAGAGACCCAGTACTTC. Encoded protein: CASSQGSETQYF.

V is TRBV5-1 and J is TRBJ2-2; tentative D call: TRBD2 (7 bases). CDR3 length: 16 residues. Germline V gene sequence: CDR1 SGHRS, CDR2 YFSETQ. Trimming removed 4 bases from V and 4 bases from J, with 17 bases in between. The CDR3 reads CASSTPGGPSTGELFF. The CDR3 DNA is TGCGCCAGCAGCACACCGGGGGGCCCGAGCACCGGGGAGCTGTTTTTT. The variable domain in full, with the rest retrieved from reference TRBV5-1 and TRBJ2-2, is KAGVTQTPRYLIKTRGQQVTLSCSPISGHRSVSWYQQTPGQGLQFLFEYFSETQRNKGNFPGRFSGRQFSNSRSEMNVSTLELGDSALYLCASSTPGGPSTGELFFGEGSRLTVL.

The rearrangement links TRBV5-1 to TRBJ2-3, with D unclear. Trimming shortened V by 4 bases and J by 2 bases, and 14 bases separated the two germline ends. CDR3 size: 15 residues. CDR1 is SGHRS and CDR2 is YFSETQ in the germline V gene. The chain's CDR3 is CASSPKPPPTDTQYF. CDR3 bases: TGCGCCAGCAGCCCCAAACCTCCCCCCACAGATACGCAGTATTTT.

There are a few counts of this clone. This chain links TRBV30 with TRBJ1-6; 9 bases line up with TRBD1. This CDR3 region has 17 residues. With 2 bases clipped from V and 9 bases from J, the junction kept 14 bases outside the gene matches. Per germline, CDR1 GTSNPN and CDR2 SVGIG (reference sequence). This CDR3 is CAWSPRQGVDRGSPLHF. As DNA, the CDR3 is TGTGCCTGGAGTCCACGACAGGGGGTCGATAGAGGTTCACCCCTCCACTTT.

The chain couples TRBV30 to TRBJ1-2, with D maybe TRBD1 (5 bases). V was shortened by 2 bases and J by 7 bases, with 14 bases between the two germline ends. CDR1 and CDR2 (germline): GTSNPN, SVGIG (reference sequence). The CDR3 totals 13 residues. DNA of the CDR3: TGTGCCTGGAGTCGCGGGACTTACCTTGGCTACACCTTC. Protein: CAWSRGTYLGYTF.

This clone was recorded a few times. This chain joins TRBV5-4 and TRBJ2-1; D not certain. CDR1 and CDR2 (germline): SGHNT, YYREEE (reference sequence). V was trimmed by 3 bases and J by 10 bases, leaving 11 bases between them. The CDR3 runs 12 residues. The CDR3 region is CASSSVEFEQFF. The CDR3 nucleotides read TGTGCCAGCAGCTCGGTTGAGTTCGAGCAGTTCTTC.

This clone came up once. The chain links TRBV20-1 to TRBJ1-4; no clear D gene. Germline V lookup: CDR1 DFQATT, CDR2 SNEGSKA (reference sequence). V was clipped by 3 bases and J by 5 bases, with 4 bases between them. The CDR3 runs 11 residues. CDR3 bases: TGCAGTGCTAGCGAGAATGAAAAACTGTTTTTT. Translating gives CSASENEKLFF.

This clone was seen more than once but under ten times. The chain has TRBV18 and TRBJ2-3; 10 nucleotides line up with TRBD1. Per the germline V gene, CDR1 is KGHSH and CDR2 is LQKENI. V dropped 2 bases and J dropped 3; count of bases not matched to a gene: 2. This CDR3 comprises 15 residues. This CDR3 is CASSPRTGGTDTQYF. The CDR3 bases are TGTGCCAGCTCACCAAGGACAGGGGGGACAGATACGCAGTATTTT.

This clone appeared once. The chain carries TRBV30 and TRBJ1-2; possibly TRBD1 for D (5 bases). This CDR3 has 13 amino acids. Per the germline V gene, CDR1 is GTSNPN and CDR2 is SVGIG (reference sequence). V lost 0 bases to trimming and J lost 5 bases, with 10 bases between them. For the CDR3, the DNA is TGTGCCTGGAGTGTAGCAGGGAGATATGGCTACACCTTC. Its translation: CAWSVAGRYGYTF.

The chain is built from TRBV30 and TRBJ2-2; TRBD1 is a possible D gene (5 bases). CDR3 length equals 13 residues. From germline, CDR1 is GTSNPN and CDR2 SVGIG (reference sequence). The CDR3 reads CGGRVSLPGELFF. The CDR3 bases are TGTGGAGGCAGGGTATCCCTTCCCGGGGAGCTGTTTTTT.

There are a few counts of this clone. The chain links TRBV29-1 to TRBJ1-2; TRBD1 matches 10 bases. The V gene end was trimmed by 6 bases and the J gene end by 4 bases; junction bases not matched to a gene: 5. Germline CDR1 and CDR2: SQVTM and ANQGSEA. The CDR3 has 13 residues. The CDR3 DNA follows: TGCAGCGTCACCGGGACAGGGGTCTATGGCTACACCTTC. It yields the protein CSVTGTGVYGYTF.

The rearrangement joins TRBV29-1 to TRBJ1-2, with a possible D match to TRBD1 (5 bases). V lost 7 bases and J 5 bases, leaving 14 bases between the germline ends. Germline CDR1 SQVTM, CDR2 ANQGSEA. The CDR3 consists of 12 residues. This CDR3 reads CSEIRVSYGYTF. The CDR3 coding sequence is TGCAGCGAAATCAGGGTCTCTTATGGCTACACCTTC.

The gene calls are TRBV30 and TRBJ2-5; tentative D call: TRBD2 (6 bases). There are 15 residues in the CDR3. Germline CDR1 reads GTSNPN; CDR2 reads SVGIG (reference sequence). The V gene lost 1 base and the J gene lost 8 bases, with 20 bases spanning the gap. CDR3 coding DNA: TGTGCCTGGAGTGACCCGCGCGGGGTCCAGGGAACCCAGTACTTC. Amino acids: CAWSDPRGVQGTQYF.

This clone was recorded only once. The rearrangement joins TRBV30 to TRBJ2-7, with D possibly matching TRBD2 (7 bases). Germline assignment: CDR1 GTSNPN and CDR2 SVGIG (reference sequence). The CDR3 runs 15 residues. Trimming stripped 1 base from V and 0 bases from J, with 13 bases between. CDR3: CAWSGAGASSYEQYF. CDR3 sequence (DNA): TGTGCCTGGAGTGGGGCGGGGGCAAGCTCCTACGAGCAGTACTTC.

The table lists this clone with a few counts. CDR3: CASSLSEETQYF. The CDR3 DNA is TGTGCCAGCAGCTTAAGCGAAGAGACCCAGTACTTC. The chain carries TRBV11-1 and TRBJ2-5; D remains ambiguous. Germline V CDR1 and CDR2: SGHAT, FQDESV (reference sequence). The V end lost 2 bases, the J end lost 3 bases, and 4 bases lay between the germline ends. The length of the CDR3 is 12 residues.